Given below is one TCR beta chain in context. No antigen is known for it. Base qualities are not at hand, and no much larger clone is one base apart. This specimen comes from a study of OX40 agonist ivuxolimab in advanced cancers. Regarding the study in general: Ivuxolimab, which targeted the costimulatory receptor OX40 (CD134), was an agonistic, fully human IgG2 monoclonal antibody. Prior anti-PD-1, anti-PD-L1 or anti-CTLA-4 therapy was permitted, and 35% to 40% of dose-escalation patients had received checkpoint inhibitors. In the dose-escalation cohort, approximately 80% of patients were male, and the mean age was 60 years with a range of roughly 23 to 90. The paper reports the monotherapy dose-escalation portion (N of about 52 patients) of the phase I ivuxolimab trial. The purpose of peripheral TCRbeta sequencing was to test whether ivuxolimab changed TCR sequence diversity and led to clonal T-cell expansion. Intravenous ivuxolimab was administered to patients every 2 weeks at six dose levels: 0.01, 0.1, 0.3, 1.5, 3 and 10 mg/kg. Partial responses occurred in three dose-escalation patients: two with cutaneous melanoma and one with hepatocellular carcinoma. Of the approximately 54 patients in dose escalation, about 20 had hepatocellular carcinoma, about 15 had melanoma, 9 had renal cell carcinoma and 9 had head and neck cancer.

To sequence the TCRbeta CDR3 region, genomic DNA was isolated from the sorted cells. The immunoSEQ Assay was used to sequence the TCRbeta CDR3 regions. Not all clones reach the TCRdb copy of this immuneACCESS table, which keeps in-frame sequences only. Checked studies attribute under half of the gap to unresolved V genes and leave the rest unexplained. In all, the sample holds about 45,000 clones, and 65% to 90% of those were seen once. About 12% of the sample goes to the ten largest clones. Overall study results and their limits: In the 0.1-3.0 mg/kg groups, partial responders were among the patients with the lowest normalized peripheral clonal expansion, particularly in CD8+ T cells. Low levels of normalized T-cell clonal expansion were also seen in some patients who did not respond. Antigen specificity was not determined for the clonally expanded peripheral T cells. After ivuxolimab, expanded clones were on average more numerous among CD8+ T cells than among CD4+ T cells. At doses from 0.1 to 3.0 mg/kg, clonal expansion was seen in both CD4+ and CD8+ blood T cells between baseline and week 6.

Patients with autoimmune disease history or receiving systemic immunosuppression were excluded from the trial. Peripheral blood for TCR sequencing was collected from all dose cohorts at baseline, on cycle 4 day 1, and on cycle 7 day 1. Samples came from an open-label, multicenter, first-in-human phase I dose-escalation trial of ivuxolimab. Adults with locally advanced or metastatic melanoma, renal cell carcinoma, hepatocellular carcinoma or head and neck squamous cell carcinoma were enrolled in the trial. CD4+ and CD8+ T cells were sorted separately from peripheral blood before TCR sequencing. The CDR3 contains 15 residues, cysteine and phenylalanine counted. Of all the DNA, just the CDR3 is kept, 45 bases in frame from base 1. The germline V gene (reference sequence) sets CDR1 to SSHAT and CDR2 to FNYEAQ. The V end loses 1 base and the J end loses 5 bases, and a stretch of 14 bases separates them.

This clonotype originated in an adult with an advanced solid tumor such as melanoma, head and neck, liver or kidney cancer. The chain links TRBV7-7 with TRBJ2-5, and possibly TRBD1, on 6 matching bases. The sample was CD4+ or CD8+ T cells sorted from blood, taken in a trial of the OX40 agonist ivuxolimab. The CDR3 reads as follows: CASSLVTGSGETQYF. The nucleotides are TGTGCCAGCAGCTTAGTAACAGGGTCAGGGGAGACCCAGTACTTC.